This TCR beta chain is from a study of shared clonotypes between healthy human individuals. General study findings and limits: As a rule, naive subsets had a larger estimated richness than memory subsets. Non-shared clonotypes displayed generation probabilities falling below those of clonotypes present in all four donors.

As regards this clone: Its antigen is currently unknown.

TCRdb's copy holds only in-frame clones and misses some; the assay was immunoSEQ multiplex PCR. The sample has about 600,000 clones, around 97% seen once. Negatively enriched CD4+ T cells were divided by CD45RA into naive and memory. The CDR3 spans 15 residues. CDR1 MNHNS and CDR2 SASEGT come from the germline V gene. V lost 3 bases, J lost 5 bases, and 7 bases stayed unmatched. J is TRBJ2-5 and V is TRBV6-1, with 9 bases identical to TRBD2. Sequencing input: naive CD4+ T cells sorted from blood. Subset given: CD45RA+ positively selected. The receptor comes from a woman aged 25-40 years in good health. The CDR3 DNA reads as TGTGCCAGCAGTGAGAGGGGGACTAGCATTGAGACCCAGTACTTC. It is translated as CASSERGTSIETQYF.